Listed below are T cell receptor beta chains from one sample, sequenced in a study of PD-L1 blockade in urothelial cancer. Method: immunoSEQ multiplex PCR; TCRdb's copy keeps in-frame clones and lacks some. The table has some 45,000 clones, 88% seen once; the top ten hold approximately 25%. The sample was PBMCs, taken around atezolizumab (anti-PD-L1) treatment. These receptors were taken from a donor over 35 with urothelial cancer. The CDR3 runs from the conserved cysteine through the conserved F or W. A D gene is named only where the DNA matches it firmly. Only part of the rows carry a size: once, few, many, or a class if the clone is expanded.

>TRBJ1-1|TRBV28|TRBD1|-
TGTGCCAGTACGGACAGGATGAACACTGAAGCTTTCTTT
CASTDRMNTEAFF
>TRBJ2-5|TRBV9|TRBD2|-
TGTGCCAGCAGCACAGAACGGGGGGGGCGGGAGACCCAGTACTTC
CASSTERGGRETQYF
>TRBJ1-2|TRBV14|-|-
TGTGCCAGCAGCCAAGATGCCCGGGTTGGCTATGGCTACACCTTC
CASSQDARVGYGYTF
>TRBJ1-3|TRBV18|-|-
TGTGCCAGCTCAACGACCTTAGGGGACACCATATATTTT
CASSTTLGDTIYF
>TRBJ1-5|TRBV18|TRBD1|-
TGTGCCAGCTCACCAGGGACAGGGGGTCAGCCCCAGCATTTT
CASSPGTGGQPQHF
>TRBJ1-1|TRBV19|-|-
TGTGCCAGTAGTGCCAGAACCGACACTGAAGCTTTCTTT
CASSARTDTEAFF
>TRBJ2-1|TRBV15|TRBD2|-
TGTGCCACCAGCAGAGGGGGGACTAGCGGGACCTACAATGAGCAGTTCTTC
CATSRGGTSGTYNEQFF
>TRBJ1-2|TRBV29-1|TRBD1|few
TGCAGCGTCGGGACAGGAAACTATGGCTACACCTTC
CSVGTGNYGYTF
>TRBJ2-2|TRBV7-3|-|once
TGTGCCAGCAGCCCCCTTTCACCCAGGACCGGGGAGCTGTTTTTT
CASSPLSPRTGELFF
>TRBJ2-7|TRBV14|-|-
TGTGCCAGCAGCCAACCCCGGGAGGGGGCCGAGCAGTACTTC
CASSQPREGAEQYF
>TRBJ1-3|TRBV4-3|-|-
TGCGCCAGCAGCCAAGTGATGACAGCCACAGCAGGAAACACCATATATTTT
CASSQVMTATAGNTIYF
>TRBJ2-7|TRBV7-2|-|-
TGTGCCAGCAGCCCCTCGCAGGGGAACTACGAGCAGTACTTC
CASSPSQGNYEQYF
>TRBJ2-7|TRBV28|-|-
TGTGCCAGCACTACCGGGAGTGCGTACGAGCAGTACTTC
CASTTGSAYEQYF
>TRBJ2-7|TRBV23-1|-|-
TGCGCCAGCGGCCATGATACAGACGCACCGTACCCGAGCTCCTACGAGCAGTACTTC
CASGHDTDAPYPSSYEQYF
>TRBJ2-1|TRBV11-2|-|-
TGTGCCAGTAGGGGGGGGAGCTCCTACAATGAGCAGTTCTTC
CASRGGSSYNEQFF
>TRBJ2-2|TRBV14|TRBD1|-
TGTGCCAGCAGTGGACAGGCCGTCGGGGAGCTGTTTTTT
CASSGQAVGELFF
>TRBJ1-4|TRBV27|-|once
TGTGCCAGCAGTGAGGCGGGGCGCGCTGAAAAACTGTTTTTT
CASSEAGRAEKLFF
>TRBJ2-1|TRBV4-1|TRBD1|-
TGCGCCAGCAGCCACCGGGACAGGGGGACGGCACACAGCAATGAGCAGTTCTTC
CASSHRDRGTAHSNEQFF
>TRBJ1-2|TRBV5-1|-|-
TGCGCCAGCAGCTTGGACAACGGACAGAACCTCTATGGCTACACCTTC
CASSLDNGQNLYGYTF
>TRBJ1-1|TRBV6-5|-|-
TGTGCCAGCAGTACACCACAGGGCGTCACTGAAGCTTTCTTT
CASSTPQGVTEAFF